Listed here are 28 T cell receptor beta chains from one sample, sequenced in a study of CD8+ T cells in alopecia areata. RNA, once extracted, was reverse transcribed into cDNA for use as the sequencing template. Data came from immunoSEQ multiplex PCR; TCRdb stores just in-frame clones and leaves some out. Of hundreds of thousands of clones in the sample, under 80% are singletons; the top ten hold around 1.2%. Source: CD4+ T cells sorted from blood, taken at week 0. Receptor source: a human donor with alopecia areata.

This clone showed up just once. The genes are TRBV14 and TRBJ2-7; D gene ambiguous. Trimming shortened V by 2 bases and J by 0 bases, and 8 bases separated the two germline ends. CDR1 is SGHDN, CDR2 FVKESK, per germline. This CDR3 contains 14 residues. The DNA for the CDR3 is TGTGCCAGCAGCCAATTGGTCCGCTCCTACGAGCAGTACTTC. This codes for CASSQLVRSYEQYF.

Points on this clone: The same CDR3 is also encoded by other DNA sequences in this sample. The V call is TRBV15, the J call TRBJ2-5; D is unclear. V was clipped by 1 base and J by 4 bases, with 7 bases between them. The V gene's germline CDR1 is LNHNV and CDR2 YYDKDF (reference sequence). The CDR3 has 13 amino acids. CDR3 sequence: CATSRGPGETQYF. The CDR3 nucleotides are TGTGCCACCAGCAGAGGACCCGGAGAGACCCAGTACTTC.

In DNA form, the CDR3 reads TGTGCCAGCAGTTTAACAGATAATTCACCCCTCCACTTT. It translates to CASSLTDNSPLHF. The chain employs TRBV27 and TRBJ1-6; D is undetermined. Germline V gene data show CDR1 as MNHEY and CDR2 as SMNVEV (reference sequence). CDR3 length: 13 residues. Trimming cost V 2 bases and J 5 bases, with 4 bases left between them.

This clone was counted between two and nine times. CDR3 sequence reads: CSVDRAQETQYF. The CDR3 DNA follows: TGCAGCGTTGACAGGGCCCAAGAGACCCAGTACTTC. V and J are TRBV29-1 and TRBJ2-5; weak D call: TRBD1 (5 bases). V was trimmed by 3 bases and J by 1 base, leaving 6 bases between them. Per germline, CDR1 SQVTM and CDR2 ANQGSEA. This CDR3 is 12 amino acids long.

This clone was picked up a small number of times. The chain uses TRBV6-5 and TRBJ1-1, with D unclear. Between the trimmed V and J ends, which lost 7 bases and 0 bases, there was a span of 15 bases. The CDR3 runs to 15 residues. Germline CDR1 reads MNHEY; CDR2 reads SVGAGI. The CDR3 bases are TGTGCCAGCACCGGGTCCATGAATTTGAACACTGAAGCTTTCTTT. It yields the protein CASTGSMNLNTEAFF.

The gene calls are TRBV10-2 and TRBJ2-5, with D maybe TRBD2 (5 bases). CDR3 size: 12 residues. V was trimmed by 6 bases and J by 5 bases, leaving 10 bases between them. From germline, CDR1 is WSHSY and CDR2 SAAADI. CDR3: CASSVLGETQYF. DNA of the CDR3: TGCGCCAGCAGCGTACTAGGGGAGACCCAGTACTTC.

This clone was seen once. This rearrangement joins TRBV7-2 to TRBJ2-3, with D perhaps TRBD2 (5 bases). The germline V gene has CDR1 SGHTA and CDR2 FQGNSA. Trimming took off 5 bases at V and 9 bases at J, with 18 bases between the two ends. This CDR3 is built from 14 residues. CDR3 amino acids: CASSATTSLRTQYF. The CDR3 DNA is TGTGCCAGCAGCGCGACTACCTCTCTGCGGACGCAGTATTTT.

The rearrangement joins TRBV29-1 to TRBJ1-2; tentative D call: TRBD1 (6 bases). V was cut by 7 bases and J by 1 base, with 13 bases left in between. Germline V gene data show CDR1 as SQVTM and CDR2 as ANQGSEA. The CDR3 length is 13 residues. This CDR3 reads CSAPTGGNYGYTF. The DNA for the CDR3 is TGCAGCGCCCCGACAGGAGGTAACTATGGCTACACCTTC.

This clone came up once. This chain uses TRBV30 with TRBJ2-2; no definite D call. Germline V gene data show CDR1 as GTSNPN and CDR2 as SVGIG (reference sequence). CDR3 length equals 13 residues. V lost 0 bases and J 4 bases, leaving 6 bases between the germline ends. CDR3 protein: CAWSVHFTGELFF. The CDR3 nucleotides are TGTGCCTGGAGTGTTCACTTCACCGGGGAGCTGTTTTTT.

CDR3 bases: TGTGCCAGCAGTTACTCTGGATCTTATGGCTACACCTTC. Amino acids: CASSYSGSYGYTF. The chain carries TRBV6-5 and TRBJ1-2; D call uncertain. V was shortened by 0 bases and J by 5 bases, with 7 bases between the two germline ends. CDR1 and CDR2 from the germline V gene are MNHEY and SVGAGI. The CDR3 length is 13 residues.

The chain uses TRBV7-9 and TRBJ2-1; 8 nucleotides align to TRBD2. The germline V gene encodes CDR1 SEHNR and CDR2 FQNEAQ (reference sequence). The ends lost 8 bases at V and 4 bases at J; junction bases unmatched: 4. The CDR3 spans 13 residues. The CDR3 loop reads CASGAGVYNEQFF. Here the CDR3 DNA reads TGTGCCAGCGGAGCGGGGGTGTACAATGAGCAGTTCTTC.

The V call is TRBV30, the J call TRBJ1-2; D is unresolved. V was trimmed by 2 bases and J by 0 bases, leaving 10 bases between them. CDR3 size: 14 residues. The V gene's germline CDR1 is GTSNPN and CDR2 SVGIG (reference sequence). The CDR3 region has the DNA TGTGCCTGGAGTTTGAACCTCGCTAACTATGGCTACACCTTC. The encoded protein is CAWSLNLANYGYTF.

The chain uses TRBV7-2 and TRBJ1-2; TRBD1 might be the D (5 bases). V was pared by 0 bases and J by 4 bases, with 9 bases between. CDR1 is SGHTA and CDR2 is FQGNSA in the germline V gene. The CDR3 length is 14 residues. CDR3 loop: CASSLARGSYGYTF. As DNA, the CDR3 is TGTGCCAGCAGCTTAGCACGGGGGAGCTATGGCTACACCTTC.

The rearrangement uses TRBV4-1 and TRBJ2-5, with D perhaps TRBD2 (5 bases). Germline V gene lookup returns CDR1 MGHRA and CDR2 YSYEKL. The CDR3 is 14 amino acids. Trimming pared 0 bases from V and 7 bases from J, leaving 12 bases between. CDR3 amino acids: CASSQESSRGTQYF. CDR3 coding DNA: TGCGCCAGCAGCCAAGAATCCAGCCGGGGGACCCAGTACTTC.

The V gene is TRBV30, the J gene TRBJ1-2; a weak D match, TRBD1 (5 bases). The CDR3 spans 13 residues. Germline assignment: CDR1 GTSNPN and CDR2 SVGIG (reference sequence). V was trimmed by 7 bases and J by 4 bases, leaving 16 bases between them. This chain's CDR3 is CAFEWGYGYGYTF. Here the CDR3 DNA reads TGTGCCTTCGAATGGGGCTACGGCTATGGCTACACCTTC.

The V gene is TRBV7-2, the J gene TRBJ2-1; D may be TRBD2 (6 bases). The CDR3 covers 16 residues. The germline gives CDR1 SGHTA, CDR2 FQGNSA. V lost 5 bases, J lost 3 bases, and 17 bases lay in between. The CDR3 here is CASSPQVAVYYNEQFF. The CDR3 DNA reads TGTGCCAGCAGCCCCCAGGTAGCGGTATACTACAATGAGCAGTTCTTC.

The rearrangement joins TRBV5-1 to TRBJ1-5; 7 nucleotides line up with TRBD1. Germline lookup yields CDR1 SGHRS and CDR2 YFSETQ. The CDR3 loop spans 14 amino acids. After removal of 4 bases from V and 6 bases from J, the junction contained 7 bases not matched to a gene. CDR3 sequence: CASSVGQVGQPQHF. CDR3 nucleotides: TGCGCCAGCAGCGTAGGACAGGTTGGTCAGCCCCAGCATTTT.

This clone was found a few times. The V gene is TRBV7-2, the J gene TRBJ1-1; D is undetermined. The CDR3 spans 15 residues. The germline V gene encodes CDR1 SGHTA and CDR2 FQGNSA. V lost 5 bases, J lost 1 base, and 14 bases lay in between. The CDR3 bases are TGTGCCAGCAGCCGCCAACCTGCGGGGAACACTGAAGCTTTCTTT. It encodes CASSRQPAGNTEAFF.

This clone has only one observation. The chain combines TRBV7-6 with TRBJ2-1, with D tentatively TRBD2 (5 bases). Germline loops: CDR1 SGHVS, CDR2 FNYEAQ. This CDR3 has 13 residues. The V end was cut by 5 bases, the J end by 8 bases, with 13 bases between. CDR3 in amino acids: CASSPDVSDEQFF. The CDR3 DNA reads as TGTGCCAGCAGCCCGGACGTTAGCGATGAGCAGTTCTTC.

This clone was counted a few times. The chain couples TRBV7-8 to TRBJ2-3; 12 positions agree with TRBD2. CDR1 and CDR2 (germline): SGHVS, FQNEAQ. The CDR3 extends over 16 amino acids. Losses at the gene ends were 6 bases for V and 2 bases for J; bases not matched to a gene: 6. The chain's CDR3 is CASRPLAGGHTDTQYF. The DNA for the CDR3 is TGTGCCAGCAGACCACTAGCGGGGGGCCACACAGATACGCAGTATTTT.

The chain links TRBV5-1 to TRBJ2-7, with a weak D call TRBD2 (6 bases). Germline loops: CDR1 SGHRS, CDR2 YFSETQ. The CDR3 has 15 amino acids. The ends were cut back, 5 bases at V and 0 bases at J, with 15 bases in the middle. In nucleotides, the CDR3 is TGCGCCAGCAGGCCGGGCCCCGGGAGCTCCTACGAGCAGTACTTC. Translating it yields CASRPGPGSSYEQYF.

This clone was observed a handful of times. The same CDR3 also results from other DNA sequences found in this sample. The chain combines TRBV5-1 with TRBJ1-5; 11 bases match TRBD1. CDR1 is SGHRS and CDR2 is YFSETQ in the germline V gene. V gave up 3 bases and J gave up 5 bases; unmatched junction bases: 1. The CDR3 has 14 residues. The CDR3 sequence: CASSSGQGDQPQHF. The CDR3 DNA sequence: TGCGCCAGCAGCTCGGGACAGGGGGATCAGCCCCAGCATTTT.

The chain links TRBV2 to TRBJ2-2, with TRBD1 identical over 9 bases. The V gene's germline CDR1 is SNHLY and CDR2 FYNNEI. Germline trimming cut 6 bases from V and 5 bases from J; bases unmatched to any gene: 10. The CDR3 sequence is 16 residues long. For the CDR3, the DNA is TGTGCCAGCAGCTTGATGACAGGGGGTCGGACCGGGGAGCTGTTTTTT. Its translation: CASSLMTGGRTGELFF.

This clone was observed a few times. The V call is TRBV27, the J call TRBJ2-5; TRBD1 matches at 7 bases. Germline V gene sequence: CDR1 MNHEY, CDR2 SMNVEV (reference sequence). With V trimmed by 3 bases and J by 4 bases, 8 bases remained unmatched. CDR3 length equals 15 residues. Here the CDR3 DNA reads TGTGCCAGCAGTTTTCTAGGGGGCTCTGGAGAGACCCAGTACTTC. Protein product: CASSFLGGSGETQYF.

This clone was picked up a small number of times. This CDR3 is CAWSKATGDTQYF. The CDR3 bases are TGTGCCTGGAGTAAGGCCACGGGAGATACGCAGTATTTT. V and J are TRBV30 and TRBJ2-3; D is unclear. The ends were cut back, 2 bases at V and 5 bases at J, with 11 bases in the middle. The CDR3 loop spans 13 amino acids. In germline, CDR1 is GTSNPN, CDR2 SVGIG (reference sequence).

A few counts support this clone. The gene calls are TRBV9 and TRBJ1-1, with no clear D. The CDR3 is 13 amino acids. CDR1 and CDR2 (germline): SGDLS, YYNGEE. Trimming left V 7 bases short and J 1 base short, with 11 bases between. The CDR3 spells CASSATSNTEAFF. The CDR3 DNA sequence: TGTGCCAGCTCGGCCACATCGAACACTGAAGCTTTCTTT. The variable domain in full, with the rest retrieved from reference TRBV9 and TRBJ1-1, is DSGVTQTPKHLITATGQRVTLRCSPRSGDLSVYWYQQSLDQGLQFLIQYYNGEERAKGNILERFSAQQFPDLHSELNLSSLELGDSALYFCASSATSNTEAFFGQGTRLTVV.

V is TRBV2 and J is TRBJ2-3; no definite D call. CDR3 size: 13 residues. Per germline, CDR1 SNHLY and CDR2 FYNNEI. V lost 3 bases to trimming and J lost 1 base, with 5 bases between them. CDR3 nucleotide sequence: TGTGCCAGCAGTGAGGGCGGCACAGATACGCAGTATTTT. Its protein is CASSEGGTDTQYF.

This clone was found once. V usage is TRBV25-1 and J usage is TRBJ2-1; TRBD2 is a possible D gene (6 bases). Trimming removed 10 bases at V and 12 bases at J, with 13 bases between. There are 10 residues in the CDR3. Germline V gene lookup returns CDR1 MGHDK and CDR2 SYGVNS. Here the CDR3 DNA reads TGTGCCATCCCGGCCGGGGGGCAGTTCTTC. Encoded protein: CAIPAGGQFF.